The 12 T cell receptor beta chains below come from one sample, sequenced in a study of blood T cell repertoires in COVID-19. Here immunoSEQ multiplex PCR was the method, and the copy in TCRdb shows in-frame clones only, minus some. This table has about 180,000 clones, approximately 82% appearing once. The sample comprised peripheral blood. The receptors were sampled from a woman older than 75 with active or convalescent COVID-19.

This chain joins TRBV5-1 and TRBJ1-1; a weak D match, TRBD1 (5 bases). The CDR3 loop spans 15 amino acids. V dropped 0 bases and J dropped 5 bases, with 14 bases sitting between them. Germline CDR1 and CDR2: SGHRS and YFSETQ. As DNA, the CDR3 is TGCGCCAGCAGCTTGGATTCCGCGGGGGATACTGAAGCTTTCTTT. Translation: CASSLDSAGDTEAFF.

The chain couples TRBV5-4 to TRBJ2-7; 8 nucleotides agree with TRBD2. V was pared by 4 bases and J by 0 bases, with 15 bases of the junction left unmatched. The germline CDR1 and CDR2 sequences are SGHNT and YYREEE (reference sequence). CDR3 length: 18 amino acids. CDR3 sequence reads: CASSHYTSGRRYSYEQYF. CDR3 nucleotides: TGTGCCAGCAGCCACTACACTAGCGGACGCCGTTACTCCTACGAGCAGTACTTC.

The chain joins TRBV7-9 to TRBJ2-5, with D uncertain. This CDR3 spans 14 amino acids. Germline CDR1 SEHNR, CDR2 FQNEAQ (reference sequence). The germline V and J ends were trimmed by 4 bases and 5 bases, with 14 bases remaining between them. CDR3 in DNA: TGTGCCAGCAGCTCGCCGTCCACATTGGAGACCCAGTACTTC. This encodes CASSSPSTLETQYF.

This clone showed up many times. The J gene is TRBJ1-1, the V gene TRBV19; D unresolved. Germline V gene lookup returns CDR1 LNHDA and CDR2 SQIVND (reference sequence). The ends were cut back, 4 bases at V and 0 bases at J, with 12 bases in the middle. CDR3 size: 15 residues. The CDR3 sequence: CASSSRGPMNTEAFF. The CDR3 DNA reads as TGTGCCAGTAGTAGCCGGGGTCCGATGAACACTGAAGCTTTCTTT. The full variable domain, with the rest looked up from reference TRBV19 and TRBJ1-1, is DGGITQSPKYLFRKEGQNVTLSCEQNLNHDAMYWYRQDPGQGLRLIYYSQIVNDFQKGDIAEGYSVSREKKESFPLTVTSAQKNPTAFYLCASSSRGPMNTEAFFGQGTRLTVV.

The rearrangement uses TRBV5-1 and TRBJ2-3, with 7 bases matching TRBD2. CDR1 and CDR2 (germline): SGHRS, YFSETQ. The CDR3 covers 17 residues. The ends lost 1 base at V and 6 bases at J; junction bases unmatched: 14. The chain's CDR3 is CASSLSPPSGLRDTQYF. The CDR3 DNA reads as TGCGCCAGCAGCTTGTCCCCTCCTAGCGGCCTAAGGGATACGCAGTATTTT.

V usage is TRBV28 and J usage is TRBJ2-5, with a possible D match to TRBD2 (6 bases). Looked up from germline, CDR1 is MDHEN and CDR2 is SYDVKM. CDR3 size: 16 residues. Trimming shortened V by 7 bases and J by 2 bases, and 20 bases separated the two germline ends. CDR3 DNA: TGTGCCAGCAACCCTTGGGGGGAGGCCCAACAAGAGACCCAGTACTTC. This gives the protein CASNPWGEAQQETQYF. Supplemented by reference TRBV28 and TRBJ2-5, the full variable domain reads DVKVTQSSRYLVKRTGEKVFLECVQDMDHENMFWYRQDPGLGLRLIYFSYDVKMKEKGDIPEGYSVSREKKERFSLILESASTNQTSMYLCASNPWGEAQQETQYFGPGTRLLVL.

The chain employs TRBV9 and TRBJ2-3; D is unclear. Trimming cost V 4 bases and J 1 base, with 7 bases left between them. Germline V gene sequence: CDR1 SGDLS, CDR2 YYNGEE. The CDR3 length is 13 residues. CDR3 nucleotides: TGTGCCAGCAGCTTAACTGGCACAGATACGCAGTATTTT. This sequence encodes CASSLTGTDTQYF.

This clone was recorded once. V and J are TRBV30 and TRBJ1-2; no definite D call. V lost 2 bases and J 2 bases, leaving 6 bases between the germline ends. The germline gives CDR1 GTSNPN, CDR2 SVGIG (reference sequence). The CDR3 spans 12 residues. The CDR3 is CAWSIQNYGYTF. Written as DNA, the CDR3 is TGTGCCTGGAGTATACAGAACTATGGCTACACCTTC.

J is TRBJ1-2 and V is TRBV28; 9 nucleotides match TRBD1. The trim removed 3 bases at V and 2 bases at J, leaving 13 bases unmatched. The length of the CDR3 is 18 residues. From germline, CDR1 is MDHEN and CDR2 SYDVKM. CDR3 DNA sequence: TGTGCCAGCAGTTTGCTATCTTGGGGGGGGACAGGGAACTATGGCTACACCTTC. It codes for CASSLLSWGGTGNYGYTF.

Here the CDR3 reads CASSPILARSSYEQYF. Here the CDR3 DNA reads TGTGCCAGCAGCCCTATACTAGCGCGCAGCTCCTACGAGCAGTACTTC. The chain is built from TRBV11-2 and TRBJ2-7; 7 bases agree with TRBD2. The J segment lost 0 bases and the V segment lost 5 bases, leaving 10 bases of the junction unmatched. There are 16 residues in the CDR3. Germline V gene data show CDR1 as SGHAT and CDR2 as FQNNGV.

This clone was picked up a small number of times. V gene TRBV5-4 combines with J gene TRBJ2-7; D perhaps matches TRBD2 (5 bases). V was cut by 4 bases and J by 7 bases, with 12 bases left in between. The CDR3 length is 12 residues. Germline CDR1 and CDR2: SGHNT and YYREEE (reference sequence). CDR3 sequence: CASSLIPGEQYF. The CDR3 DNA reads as TGTGCCAGCAGCCTGATCCCGGGGGAGCAGTACTTC.

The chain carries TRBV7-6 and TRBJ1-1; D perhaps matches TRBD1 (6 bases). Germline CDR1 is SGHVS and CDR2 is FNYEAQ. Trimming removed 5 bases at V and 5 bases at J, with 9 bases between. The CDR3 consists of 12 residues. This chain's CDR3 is CASSIQGTEAFF. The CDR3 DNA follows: TGTGCCAGCAGCATCCAGGGGACTGAAGCTTTCTTT.